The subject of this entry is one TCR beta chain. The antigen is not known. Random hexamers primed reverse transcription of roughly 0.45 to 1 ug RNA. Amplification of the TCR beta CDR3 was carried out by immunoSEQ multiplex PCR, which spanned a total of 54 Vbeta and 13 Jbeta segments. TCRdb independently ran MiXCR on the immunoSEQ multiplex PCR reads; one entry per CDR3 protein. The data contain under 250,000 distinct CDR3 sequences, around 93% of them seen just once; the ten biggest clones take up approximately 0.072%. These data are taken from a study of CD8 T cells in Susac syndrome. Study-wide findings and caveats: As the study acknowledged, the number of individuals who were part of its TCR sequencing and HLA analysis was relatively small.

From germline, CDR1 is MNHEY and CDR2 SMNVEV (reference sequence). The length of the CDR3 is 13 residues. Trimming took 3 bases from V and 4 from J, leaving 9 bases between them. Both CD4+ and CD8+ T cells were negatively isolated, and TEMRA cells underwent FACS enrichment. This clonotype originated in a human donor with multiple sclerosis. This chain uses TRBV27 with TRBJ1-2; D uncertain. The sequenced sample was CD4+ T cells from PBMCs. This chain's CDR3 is CASSFRGSYGYTF. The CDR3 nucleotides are TGTGCCAGCAGTTTCCGGGGTTCCTATGGCTACACCTTC.